This T cell receptor beta chain is from a study of beta chain features in type 1 diabetes. Study-level results: In all four CD4+ subsets, TCRB CDR3 length was significantly, moderately reduced in type 1 diabetes.

From germline, CDR1 is SGHAT and CDR2 FQNNGV. The ends lost 2 bases at V and 10 bases at J; junction bases unmatched: 9. CDR3 length equals 15 residues. As regards this clone: Its target is not known.

Expressed TCRB transcripts were sequenced because the isolated RNA had all been reverse transcribed beforehand. The method was immunoSEQ multiplex PCR; TCRdb's version includes in-frame clones alone and lacks a portion of them. This sample has a few hundred thousand clones, with about 13% found just once. Stem cell-like memory, regulatory, central memory and naive CD4+ cells were sorted via CD45RO/CCR7/CD25/CD127/CD95/CD27. The TCR sequence derives from a young woman with type 1 diabetes. Sequenced input: naive CD4+ T cells from blood. The rearrangement uses TRBV11-2 and TRBJ2-1; 9 bases are shared with TRBD2. The CDR3 DNA sequence: TGTGCCAGCAGCTTATATGTGACTAGCGGAGCCGAGCAGTTCTTC. Its translation: CASSLYVTSGAEQFF.